This entry features one T cell receptor beta chain sequence. Its antigen is currently unknown. This specimen comes from a study of cytomegalovirus exposure and HLA in healthy donors. Researchers ran the PCR with 60 Vbeta and 13 Jbeta primers. In the source study's methods: In a later analysis, of around 83 million unique beta chains, some 10 million appeared in at least two donors. Method: immunoSEQ multiplex PCR; TCRdb's copy keeps in-frame clones and lacks some. The DNA gave D and trimming, while V, J and clone size come from that table. The table shows 150,000 to 200,000 clones, with over 75% occurring only once. General study points: Per published accounts, TCR beta sequences correctly predicted the HLA-A and HLA-B alleles of most subjects.

The V gene's germline CDR1 is SGHAT and CDR2 FQNNGV. This CDR3 region has 15 residues. Trimming removed 6 bases from V and 2 bases from J; junction bases left unmatched: 4. Sequenced sample: PBMCs. This rearrangement joins TRBV11-2 to TRBJ2-6, with 7 bases that match TRBD1. The clonotype originates from a girl in the first two years of life in good health and CMV-seronegative. CDR3 loop: CASSHTGAGANVLTF. CDR3 in DNA: TGTGCCAGCAGTCACACAGGGGCTGGGGCCAACGTCCTGACTTTC.